The 4 T cell receptor beta chains below come from one sample, sequenced in a study of blood T cells in healthy people across ages. A second PCR, run for roughly 7 to 11 cycles, used a sample-barcoded 5' primer plus a J-beta primer mix. TCRdb itself ran the 5' RACE reads through MiXCR, one entry per CDR3 protein. The sample shows about 1.8 million distinct CDR3 sequences, 49% of them seen only once. The specimen was blood. These receptors all come from a woman between 35 and 50 years old in good health.

The CDR3 loop reads CASSAKTGSNQPQHF. In DNA, the CDR3 is TGTGCCAGCAGCGCAAAGACAGGGAGCAATCAGCCCCAGCATTTT. The chain employs TRBV7-3 and TRBJ1-5; 7 bases line up with TRBD1. Germline-derived CDR1 and CDR2 are SGHTA and FQGTGA. The trim removed 5 bases at V and 1 base at J, leaving 5 bases unmatched. This CDR3 is 15 amino acids long.

This chain links TRBV12-3 or TRBV12-4 with TRBJ2-5; 10 nucleotides align to TRBD1. Trimming removed 6 bases from V and 5 bases from J; junction bases left unmatched: 6. The CDR3 spans 14 residues. The CDR3 DNA reads as TGTGCCAGCAGAAAGGACAGGGGGGCGGAGACCCAGTACTTC. This translates into CASRKDRGAETQYF.

The rearrangement uses TRBV7-6 and TRBJ2-1; 10 positions agree with TRBD1. Germline values: CDR1 SGHVS, CDR2 FNYEAQ. The V gene end was trimmed by 8 bases and the J gene end by 7 bases; junction bases not matched to a gene: 5. This CDR3 region has 13 residues. The CDR3, as DNA: TGTGCCAGCGGCGCGGGACAGGGGAATGAGCAGTTCTTC. Translated, it gives CASGAGQGNEQFF.

CDR3 DNA sequence: TGTGCCAGCAGCTCTAGCAAGGGGCGGTTCAATGAGCAGTTCTTC. Amino acid sequence: CASSSSKGRFNEQFF. V and J are TRBV11-3 and TRBJ2-1, with D perhaps matching TRBD1 or TRBD2 (5 bases each). Germline CDR1 is SGHNT and CDR2 is YENEEA. The CDR3 totals 15 residues. Trimming removed 4 bases at V and 6 bases at J, with 16 bases between.